Listed below are T cell receptor beta chains from one sample, sequenced in a study of OX40 agonist ivuxolimab in advanced cancers. Generated by immunoSEQ multiplex PCR, the TCRdb table keeps only in-frame clones and is missing some. The sample lists more than 35,000 clones; less than 90% were seen once. Here the sequenced sample was CD4+ or CD8+ T cells sorted from blood, taken in a trial of the OX40 agonist ivuxolimab. All receptors come from an adult with an advanced solid tumor such as melanoma, head and neck, liver or kidney cancer. The CDR3 runs from the conserved cysteine through the conserved F or W. Each record gives: D gene, clone size, V gene, J gene, CDR3 protein, CDR3 DNA. D genes are given only for firm matches. Clone size is stated in some rows and not others, as once, few, many or a class when expanded.

>NA|NA|TRBV28|TRBJ2-7
CASSAPYEQYF
TGTGCCAGCAGTGCACCCTACGAGCAGTACTTC
>NA|NA|TRBV14|TRBJ2-2
CASSQVRPNTGELFF
TGTGCCAGCAGCCAGGTCAGACCGAACACCGGGGAGCTGTTTTTT
>TRBD2|few|TRBV2|TRBJ2-1
CASRSGLAGGRNEQFF
TGTGCCAGCAGATCGGGACTAGCGGGAGGGCGGAATGAGCAGTTCTTC
>NA|NA|TRBV7-9|TRBJ1-1
CASSQGYTEAFF
TGTGCCAGCAGCCAGGGTTACACTGAAGCTTTCTTT
>NA|NA|TRBV29-1|TRBJ2-3
CSVEGHSTDTQYF
TGCAGCGTTGAAGGACACAGCACAGATACGCAGTATTTT
>TRBD1|NA|TRBV5-6|TRBJ2-2
CASSRGTGGIGELFF
TGTGCCAGCAGCCGGGGGACAGGGGGCATCGGGGAGCTGTTTTTT
>NA|NA|TRBV9|TRBJ1-2
CASSVGREAGANYGYTF
TGTGCCAGCAGCGTAGGAAGGGAGGCGGGAGCTAACTATGGCTACACCTTC
>NA|NA|TRBV15|TRBJ2-1
CATSRRPGLNEQFF
TGTGCCACCAGTCGAAGACCGGGGCTTAATGAGCAGTTCTTC
>NA|NA|TRBV5-8|TRBJ1-6
CASGGGGSYNSPLHF
TGTGCCAGCGGGGGGGGCGGCTCCTATAATTCACCCCTCCACTTT
>TRBD1|NA|TRBV9|TRBJ2-7
CASSAGTGYEQYF
TGTGCCAGCAGCGCCGGGACAGGCTACGAGCAGTACTTC
>NA|NA|TRBV4-3|TRBJ2-7
CASSQGLGGGGEQYF
TGCGCCAGCAGCCAAGGCTTAGGCGGAGGGGGCGAGCAGTACTTC
>NA|NA|TRBV5-1|TRBJ2-5
CASSLAGETQETQYF
TGCGCCAGCAGCTTGGCCGGGGAAACCCAAGAGACCCAGTACTTC
>NA|NA|TRBV6-6|TRBJ1-4
CASSPNGVRNEKLFF
TGTGCCAGCAGTCCCAACGGAGTGAGAAATGAAAAACTGTTTTTT
>NA|once|TRBV2|TRBJ1-5
CASSDRVDQPQHF
TGTGCCAGCAGTGATAGAGTCGATCAGCCCCAGCATTTT
>NA|NA|TRBV29-1|TRBJ1-4
CSVELGTPEKLFF
TGCAGCGTTGAATTAGGGACACCTGAAAAACTGTTTTTT
>NA|NA|TRBV5-4|TRBJ2-1
CASSLKREVPPNEQFF
TGTGCCAGCAGCCTGAAACGGGAAGTCCCCCCCAATGAGCAGTTCTTC
>NA|few|TRBV30|TRBJ2-7
CASGTDYEQYF
TGTGCCTCCGGGACCGATTACGAGCAGTACTTC
>NA|NA|TRBV30|TRBJ2-7
CAWSVARSTEQYF
TGTGCCTGGAGTGTTGCGCGAAGTACCGAGCAGTACTTC
>NA|NA|TRBV5-1|TRBJ1-1
CASSFDGRETGFNTEAFF
TGCGCCAGCAGCTTCGATGGGCGAGAAACGGGTTTTAACACTGAAGCTTTCTTT
>NA|NA|TRBV4-1|TRBJ2-2
CASSQDSGGGTGELFF
TGCGCCAGCAGCCAAGATTCAGGGGGAGGGACCGGGGAGCTGTTTTTT
>NA|NA|TRBV12-5|TRBJ1-3
CASHGDTIYF
TGTGCTAGTCACGGAGACACCATATATTTT
>NA|NA|TRBV19|TRBJ2-7
CASSMVAAGEQYF
TGTGCCAGTAGTATGGTCGCGGCGGGAGAGCAGTACTTC
>NA|NA|TRBV19|TRBJ2-7
CASSIDSTGSILYEQYF
TGTGCCAGTAGTATAGATTCTACAGGATCGATCCTCTACGAGCAGTACTTC
>NA|NA|TRBV2|TRBJ1-6
CASSAGYNSPLHF
TGTGCCAGCAGTGCAGGCTATAATTCACCCCTCCACTTT